This entry describes one TCR beta chain. In the authors' workflow: Cell counts per sample came from amplifying reference gene primers. TCRdb keeps only in-frame clones here, not all; method: immunoSEQ multiplex PCR. The V and J calls and clone size come from that table; D and trimming were worked out from the DNA. Among a few hundred thousand clones listed, 86% were seen once. This CDR3 is built from 13 residues. V was cut by 5 bases and J by 4 bases, with 9 bases left in between. Germline CDR1 reads LGHDT; CDR2 reads YNNKEL (reference sequence). The data belong to a study of blood T cell repertoires in COVID-19.

V and J are TRBV3-1 (or the pseudogene TRBV3-2) and TRBJ2-4; D perhaps matches TRBD2 (6 bases). This sequence was found in a woman in her twenties or thirties who had been exposed to COVID-19. Sequenced sample: PBMCs or T cells enriched from blood (not recorded which). For the CDR3, the DNA is TGTGCCAGCAGCGTGGAGGGAAAAAACATTCAGTACTTC. Translation: CASSVEGKNIQYF.